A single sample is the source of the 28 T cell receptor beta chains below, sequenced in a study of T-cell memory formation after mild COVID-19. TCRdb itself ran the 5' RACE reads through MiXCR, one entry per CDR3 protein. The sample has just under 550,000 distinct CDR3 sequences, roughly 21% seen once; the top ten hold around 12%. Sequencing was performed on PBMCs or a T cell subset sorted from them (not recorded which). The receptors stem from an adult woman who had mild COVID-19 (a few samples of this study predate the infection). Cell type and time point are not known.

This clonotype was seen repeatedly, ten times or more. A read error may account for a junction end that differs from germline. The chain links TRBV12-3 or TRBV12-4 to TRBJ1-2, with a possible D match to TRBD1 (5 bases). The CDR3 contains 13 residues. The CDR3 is CASSLRGGYGYTF. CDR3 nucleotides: TGCGCCAGCAGCTTGAGGGGCGGCTATGGCTACACCTTC.

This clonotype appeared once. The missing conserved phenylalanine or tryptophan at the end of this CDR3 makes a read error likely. The CDR3 protein is CASRTTDATNEKLFL. The CDR3 DNA follows: TGTGCCAGCAGAACAACAGATGCAACTAATGAAAAACTGTTTCTT. The chain couples TRBV12-3 or TRBV12-4 to TRBJ1-4, with D unclear. Trimming stripped 6 bases from V and 0 bases from J, with 11 bases between. The CDR3 contains 15 residues.

The CDR3 spells CASKWRGSIQDEQYF. CDR3 bases: TGTGCCAGCAAGTGGCGGGGATCTATCCAGGACGAGCAGTACTTC. This chain joins TRBV2 and TRBJ2-7, with D tentatively TRBD2 (6 bases). Trimming took 7 bases from V and 5 from J, leaving 21 bases between them. The CDR3 is made up of 15 amino acids. Germline V gene data show CDR1 as SNHLY and CDR2 as FYNNEI.

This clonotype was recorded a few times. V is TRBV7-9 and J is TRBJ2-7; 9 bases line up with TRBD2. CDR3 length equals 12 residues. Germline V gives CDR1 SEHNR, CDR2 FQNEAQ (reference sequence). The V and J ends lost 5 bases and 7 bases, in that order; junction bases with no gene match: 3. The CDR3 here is CASSQAGGEQYF. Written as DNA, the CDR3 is TGTGCCAGCAGCCAGGCGGGGGGGGAGCAGTACTTC.

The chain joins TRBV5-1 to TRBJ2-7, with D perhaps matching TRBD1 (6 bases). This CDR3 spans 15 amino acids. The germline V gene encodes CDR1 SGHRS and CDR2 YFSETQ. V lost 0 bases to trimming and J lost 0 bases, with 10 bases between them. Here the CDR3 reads CASSLVVRGSYEQYF. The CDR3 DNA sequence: TGCGCCAGCAGCTTGGTAGTCAGGGGCTCCTACGAGCAGTACTTC.

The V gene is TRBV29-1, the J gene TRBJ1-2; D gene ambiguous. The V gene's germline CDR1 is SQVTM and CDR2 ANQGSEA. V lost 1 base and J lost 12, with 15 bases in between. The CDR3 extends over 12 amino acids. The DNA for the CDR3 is TGCAGCGTTGAAGGCCAGACCCCTGGGGACACCTTC. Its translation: CSVEGQTPGDTF.

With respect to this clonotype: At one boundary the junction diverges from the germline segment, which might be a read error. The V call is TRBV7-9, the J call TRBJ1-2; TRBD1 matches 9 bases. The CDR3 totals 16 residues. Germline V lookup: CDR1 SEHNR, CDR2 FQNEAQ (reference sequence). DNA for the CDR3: TGTTCCAGCAGCTTAGGAGGACAGGGGCGCGACTATGGCTACACCTTC. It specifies CSSSLGGQGRDYGYTF.

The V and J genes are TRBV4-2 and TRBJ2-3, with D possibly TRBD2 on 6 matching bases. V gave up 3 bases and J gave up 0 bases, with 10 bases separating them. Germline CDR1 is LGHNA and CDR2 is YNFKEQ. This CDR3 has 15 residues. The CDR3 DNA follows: TGTGCCAGCAGCCAGCCTAGCGTGAGCACAGATACGCAGTATTTT. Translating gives CASSQPSVSTDTQYF.

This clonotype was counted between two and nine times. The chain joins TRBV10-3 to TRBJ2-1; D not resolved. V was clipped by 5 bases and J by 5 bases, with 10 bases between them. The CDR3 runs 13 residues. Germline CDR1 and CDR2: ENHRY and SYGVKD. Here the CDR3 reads CAISIPNNNEQFF. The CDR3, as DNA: TGTGCCATCAGTATTCCCAATAACAATGAGCAGTTCTTC.

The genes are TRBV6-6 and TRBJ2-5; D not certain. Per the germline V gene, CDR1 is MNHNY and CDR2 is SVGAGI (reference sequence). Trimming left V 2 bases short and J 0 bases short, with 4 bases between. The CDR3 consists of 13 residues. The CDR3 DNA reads TGTGCCAGCAGTTACCGTAACCAAGAGACCCAGTACTTC. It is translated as CASSYRNQETQYF.

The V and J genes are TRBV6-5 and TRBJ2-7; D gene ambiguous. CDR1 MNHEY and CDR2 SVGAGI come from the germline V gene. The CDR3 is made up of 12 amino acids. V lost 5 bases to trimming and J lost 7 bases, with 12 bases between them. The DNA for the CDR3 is TGTGCCAGCAGTACCGGACCGGAGGAGCAGTACTTC. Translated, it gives CASSTGPEEQYF.

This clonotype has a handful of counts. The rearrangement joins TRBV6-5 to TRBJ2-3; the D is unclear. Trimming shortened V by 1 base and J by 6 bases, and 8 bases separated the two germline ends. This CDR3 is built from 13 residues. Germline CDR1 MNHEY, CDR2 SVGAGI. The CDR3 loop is CASSYLRSDTQYF. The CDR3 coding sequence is TGTGCCAGCAGTTACTTGAGGTCGGATACGCAGTATTTT.

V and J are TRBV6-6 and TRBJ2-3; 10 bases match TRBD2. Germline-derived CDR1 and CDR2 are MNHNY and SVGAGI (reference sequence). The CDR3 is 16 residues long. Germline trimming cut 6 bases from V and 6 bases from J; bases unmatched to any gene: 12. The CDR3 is CASSLSASGGLDTQYF. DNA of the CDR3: TGTGCCAGCAGCCTCTCCGCTAGCGGGGGTTTGGATACGCAGTATTTT.

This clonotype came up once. As DNA, the CDR3 is TGTGCCACCTCACTGGACAGGGGGACCGGGGAGCTGTTTTTT. Residues: CATSLDRGTGELFF. The chain employs TRBV28 and TRBJ2-2, with 10 bases aligning to TRBD1. The CDR3 length is 14 residues. CDR1 and CDR2 (germline): MDHEN, SYDVKM. Trimming took 10 bases from V and 5 from J; bases not matched to a gene: 7. Combining the CDR3 with reference TRBV28 and TRBJ2-2 gives the whole variable domain DVKVTQSSRYLVKRTGEKVFLECVQDMDHENMFWYRQDPGLGLRLIYFSYDVKMKEKGDIPEGYSVSREKKERFSLILESASTNQTSMYLCATSLDRGTGELFFGEGSRLTVL.

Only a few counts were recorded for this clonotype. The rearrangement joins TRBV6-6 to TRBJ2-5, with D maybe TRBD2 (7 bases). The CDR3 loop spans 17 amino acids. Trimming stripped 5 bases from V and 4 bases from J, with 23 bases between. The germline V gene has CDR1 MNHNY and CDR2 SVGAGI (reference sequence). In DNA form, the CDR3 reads TGTGCCAGCAGTATACCCCTGGGGGGGGGGCAGTTAGAGACCCAGTACTTC. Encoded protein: CASSIPLGGGQLETQYF.

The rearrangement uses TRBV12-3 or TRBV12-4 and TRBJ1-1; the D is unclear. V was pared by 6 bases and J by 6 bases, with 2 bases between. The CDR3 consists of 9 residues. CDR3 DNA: TGTGCCAGCAGACCTGAAGCTTTCTTT. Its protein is CASRPEAFF.

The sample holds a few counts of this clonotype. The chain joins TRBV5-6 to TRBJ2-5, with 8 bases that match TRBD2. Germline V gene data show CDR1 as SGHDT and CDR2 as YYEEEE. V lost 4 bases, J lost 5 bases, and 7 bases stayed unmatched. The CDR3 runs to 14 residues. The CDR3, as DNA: TGTGCCAGCAGCCCAACGCCGGGAGGGGAGACCCAGTACTTC. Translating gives CASSPTPGGETQYF.

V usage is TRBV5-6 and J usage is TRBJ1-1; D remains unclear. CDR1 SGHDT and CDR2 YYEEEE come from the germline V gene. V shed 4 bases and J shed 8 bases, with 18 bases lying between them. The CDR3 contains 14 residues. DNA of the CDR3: TGTGCCAGCAGCACCCGGGCGTCGGGTTGGGAAGCTTTCTTT. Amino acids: CASSTRASGWEAFF.

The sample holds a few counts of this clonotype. The CDR3 here is CAISGRGAGHYGYTF. CDR3 in DNA: TGTGCCATCAGCGGACGGGGGGCCGGGCACTATGGCTACACCTTC. V is TRBV10-3 and J is TRBJ1-2, with D maybe TRBD1 (6 bases). Trimming took 6 bases from V and 3 from J, leaving 17 bases between them. The CDR3 is 15 residues long. Germline-derived CDR1 and CDR2 are ENHRY and SYGVKD.

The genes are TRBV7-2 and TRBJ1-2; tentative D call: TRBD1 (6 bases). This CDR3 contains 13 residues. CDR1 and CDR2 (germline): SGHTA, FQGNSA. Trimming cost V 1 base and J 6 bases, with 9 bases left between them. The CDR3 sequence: CASSLGGQDGYTF. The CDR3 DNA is TGTGCCAGCAGCTTAGGGGGGCAAGATGGCTACACCTTC.

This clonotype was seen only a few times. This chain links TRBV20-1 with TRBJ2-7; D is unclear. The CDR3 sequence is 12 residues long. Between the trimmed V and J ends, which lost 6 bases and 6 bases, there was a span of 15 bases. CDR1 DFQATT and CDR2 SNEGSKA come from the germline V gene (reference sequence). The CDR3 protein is CSAPAQVGEQYF. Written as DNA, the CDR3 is TGCAGTGCCCCCGCCCAGGTAGGCGAGCAGTACTTC.

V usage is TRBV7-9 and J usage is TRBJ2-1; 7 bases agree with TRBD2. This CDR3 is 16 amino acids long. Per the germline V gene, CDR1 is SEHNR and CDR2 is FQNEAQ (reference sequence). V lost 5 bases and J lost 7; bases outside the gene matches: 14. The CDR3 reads CASSEIHTGGGNEQFF. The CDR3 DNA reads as TGTGCCAGCAGCGAAATCCACACGGGAGGTGGAAATGAGCAGTTCTTC. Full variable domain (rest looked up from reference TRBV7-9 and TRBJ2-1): DTGVSQNPRHKITKRGQNVTFRCDPISEHNRLYWYRQTLGQGPEFLTYFQNEAQLEKSRLLSDRFSAERPKGSFSTLEIQRTEQGDSAMYLCASSEIHTGGGNEQFFGPGTRLTVL.

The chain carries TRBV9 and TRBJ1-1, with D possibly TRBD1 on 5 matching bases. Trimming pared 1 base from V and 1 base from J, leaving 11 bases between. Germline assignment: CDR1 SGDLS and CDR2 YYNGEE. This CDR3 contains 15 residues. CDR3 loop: CASSVWRGENTEAFF. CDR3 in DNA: TGTGCCAGCAGCGTATGGCGGGGCGAGAACACTGAAGCTTTCTTT.

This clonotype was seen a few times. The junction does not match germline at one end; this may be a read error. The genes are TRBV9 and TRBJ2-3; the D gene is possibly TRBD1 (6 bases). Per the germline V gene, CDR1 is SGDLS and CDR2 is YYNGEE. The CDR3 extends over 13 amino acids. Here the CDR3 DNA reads TGTGCCAGCAACGTAGGGGGTGGGAATACGCAGTATTTT. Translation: CASNVGGGNTQYF.

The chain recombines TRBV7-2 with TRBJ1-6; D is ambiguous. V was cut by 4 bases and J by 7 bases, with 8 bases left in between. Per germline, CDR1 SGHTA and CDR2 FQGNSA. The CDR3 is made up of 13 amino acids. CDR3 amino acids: CASSSVKNSPLHF. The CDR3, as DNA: TGTGCCAGCAGCTCGGTCAAGAATTCACCCCTCCACTTT.

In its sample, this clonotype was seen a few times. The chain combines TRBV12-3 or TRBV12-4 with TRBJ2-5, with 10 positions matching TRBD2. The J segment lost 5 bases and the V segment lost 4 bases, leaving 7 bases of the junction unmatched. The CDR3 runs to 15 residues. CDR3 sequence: CASSSLAGGVETQYF. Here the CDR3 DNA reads TGTGCCAGCAGTTCCTTAGCGGGGGGAGTGGAGACCCAGTACTTC.

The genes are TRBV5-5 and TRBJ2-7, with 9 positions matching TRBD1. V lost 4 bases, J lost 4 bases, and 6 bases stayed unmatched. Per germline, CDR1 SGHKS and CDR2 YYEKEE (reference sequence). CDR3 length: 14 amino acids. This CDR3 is CASSRDRAFYEQYF. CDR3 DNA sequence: TGTGCCAGCAGCCGGGACAGGGCTTTTTACGAGCAGTACTTC.

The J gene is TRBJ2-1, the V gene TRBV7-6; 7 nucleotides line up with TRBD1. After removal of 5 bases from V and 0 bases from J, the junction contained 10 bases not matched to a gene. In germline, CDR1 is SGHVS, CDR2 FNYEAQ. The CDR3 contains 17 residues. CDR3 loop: CASSRGQGQVSYNEQFF. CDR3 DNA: TGTGCCAGCAGCAGAGGGCAAGGACAGGTCTCCTACAATGAGCAGTTCTTC.